This T cell receptor beta chain is from a study of regulatory T cells in long-lasting Graves disease. General study points: Persistent patients had more shared public clonotypes (around 2,500) than new patients (966).

Germline V CDR1 and CDR2: MNHGY, SVAAGI. The CDR3 has 13 amino acids. Trimming stripped 3 bases from V and 5 bases from J, with 7 bases between. CDR3 regions were amplified by Arm-PCR using iRepertoire HTBI primers to build TCR beta libraries. TCRdb processed the multiplex PCR reads anew with MiXCR; each CDR3 protein has one entry. The table includes a few hundred thousand distinct CDR3 sequences, 15% to 20% detected once. Many counts were recorded for this clonotype. Its cognate antigen is unknown. As for time point: newly diagnosed GD, antithyroid drugs for less than 3 months. Generation of the TCR library employed RNA extracted from PBMCs. The same specimen was also included in a second study, on T cells in Graves' hyperthyroidism and ophthalmopathy. That source notes: Patients with ophthalmopathy were separated from those with stable hyperthyroidism by a 13 V-J model. The model foresaw ophthalmopathy a median around 6.4 months prior to onset.

The chain has TRBV6-9 and TRBJ2-2; D not certain. The clonotype comes from a woman aged 18-29 years with Graves disease. Here the sequenced sample was peripheral blood mononuclear cells (PBMCs), taken at new diagnosis, from a patient treated with antithyroid drugs. The CDR3 sequence: CASSYGLTGELFF. CDR3 coding DNA: TGTGCCAGCAGTTACGGCCTAACCGGGGAGCTGTTTTTT.